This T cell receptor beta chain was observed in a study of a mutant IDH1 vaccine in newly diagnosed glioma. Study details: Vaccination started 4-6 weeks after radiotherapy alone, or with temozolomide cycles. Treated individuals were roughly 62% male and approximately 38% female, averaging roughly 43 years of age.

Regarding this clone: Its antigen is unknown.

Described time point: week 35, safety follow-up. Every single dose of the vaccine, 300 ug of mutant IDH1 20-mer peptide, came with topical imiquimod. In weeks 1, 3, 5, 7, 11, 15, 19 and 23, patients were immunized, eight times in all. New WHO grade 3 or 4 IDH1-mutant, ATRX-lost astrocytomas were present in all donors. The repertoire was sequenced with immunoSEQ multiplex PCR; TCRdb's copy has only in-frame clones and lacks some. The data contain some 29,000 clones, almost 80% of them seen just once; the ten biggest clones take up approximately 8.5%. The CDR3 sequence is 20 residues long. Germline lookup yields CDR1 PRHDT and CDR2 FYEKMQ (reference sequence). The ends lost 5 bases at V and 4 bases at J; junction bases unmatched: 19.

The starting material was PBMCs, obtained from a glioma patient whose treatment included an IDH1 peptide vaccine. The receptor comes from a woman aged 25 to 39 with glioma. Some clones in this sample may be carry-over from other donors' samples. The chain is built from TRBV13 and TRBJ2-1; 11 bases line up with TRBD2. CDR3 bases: TGTGCCAGCAGCAATCCCGCCGAGACTAGCGGGATGGGGGGGTACAATGAGCAGTTCTTC. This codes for CASSNPAETSGMGGYNEQFF.